A selection of T cell receptor beta chains follows, all from one sample in a study of T cells after yellow fever vaccination. One entry per CDR3 protein results from TCRdb running MiXCR on the 5' RACE reads. The data show some 560,000 distinct CDR3 sequences, roughly a sixth seen once. The sequencing here drew on PBMCs, taken 5 to 6 days after the first yellow fever vaccination. The receptors come from a man younger than 35 who received the YFV17D yellow fever vaccine. The CDR3 runs from the conserved cysteine through the conserved F or W. The D gene is left open where the match is weak. The size entry is marked missing in some rows and otherwise reads once, few, many or a size class.

cdr3_aa cdr3_nt d_call v_call clone_size j_call
CASSSVGQGNSPLHF TGTGCCAGCAGCTCCGTGGGGCAGGGCAATTCACCCCTCCACTTT NA TRBV6-1 few TRBJ1-6
CASSPTGANEKLFF TGTGCCAGCAGCCCCACAGGGGCTAATGAAAAACTGTTTTTT TRBD1 TRBV12-3/TRBV12-4 many TRBJ1-4
CASSFSIEDSPLHF TGTGCCAGCAGCTTTAGCATCGAGGATTCACCCCTCCACTTT NA TRBV11-2 few TRBJ1-6
CASSTTGISPHHF TGTGCCAGCAGTACTACAGGTATCTCACCCCACCACTTT NA TRBV6-6 NA TRBJ1-6
CASRQGTGELFF TGTGCCAGCAGACAGGGGACCGGGGAGCTGTTTTTT TRBD1 TRBV12-3/TRBV12-4 many TRBJ2-2
CASSRSGDEQYF TGTGCCAGCAGCCGTAGCGGGGATGAGCAGTATTTT TRBD2 TRBV11-2 NA TRBJ2-3
CASRRGGRGETQYF TGTGCCAGCAGGCGCGGGGGGAGGGGAGAGACCCAGTACTTC TRBD2 TRBV28 few TRBJ2-5
CASSHRQAYGYTF TGTGCCAGCAGTCACCGACAGGCCTATGGCTACACCTTC NA TRBV6-6 NA TRBJ1-2
CASRRTSSPETQYF TGTGCCAGCAGACGGACTAGCTCCCCAGAGACCCAGTACTTC TRBD2 TRBV12-3/TRBV12-4 NA TRBJ2-5
CASSHVSGGNQPQHF TGTGCCAGCAGCCATGTATCGGGGGGCAATCAGCCCCAGCATTTT NA TRBV4-2 few TRBJ1-5
CASVLRTAPQETQYF TGTGCCAGCGTACTCAGGACAGCCCCGCAAGAGACCCAGTACTTC NA TRBV7-8 few TRBJ2-5
CASSSFGHQPQHF TGTGCCAGCAGCTCCTTCGGACATCAGCCCCAGCATTTT NA TRBV5-4 once TRBJ1-5
CASSFGFRYSNYGYTF TGTGCCAGCAGCTTTGGATTTCGATACTCCAACTATGGCTACACCTTC NA TRBV7-2 NA TRBJ1-2
CASSGQGNTGELFF TGTGCCAGCAGCGGACAGGGTAACACCGGGGAGCTGTTTTTT TRBD1 TRBV12-3/TRBV12-4 many TRBJ2-2
CASSLPGARYEQYF TGTGCCAGCAGCCTCCCGGGGGCCAGATACGAGCAGTACTTC NA TRBV7-2 few TRBJ2-7
CASSHPKGLQGASYGYTF TGTGCCAGCAGCCATCCAAAAGGGCTACAGGGGGCTAGCTATGGCTACACCTTC TRBD1 TRBV3-1 NA TRBJ1-2
CASGYLNTEAFF TGTGCCAGCGGGTACCTCAACACTGAAGCTTTCTTT NA TRBV7-9 NA TRBJ1-1
CASSIDSGLDTQYF TGTGCCAGTAGTATAGATTCCGGGTTAGATACGCAGTATTTT NA TRBV19 NA TRBJ2-3
CASRGQATNYGYTF TGTGCCAGCAGGGGACAGGCGACTAACTATGGCTACACCTTC TRBD1 TRBV12-3/TRBV12-4 NA TRBJ1-2
CASSVGTDYGYTF TGTGCCAGCAGCGTAGGGACGGACTATGGCTACACCTTC NA TRBV9 NA TRBJ1-2
CASSREGGGPSYEQYF TGTGCCAGCAGTAGGGAGGGCGGGGGGCCGTCCTACGAGCAGTACTTC TRBD2 TRBV6-1 NA TRBJ2-7
CASSQPEPGGQYF TGTGCCAGCAGCCAACCCGAACCGGGAGGGCAGTATTTT TRBD2 TRBV4-2 once TRBJ2-3
CASSPNNQPQHF TGTGCCAGCTCACCAAACAATCAGCCCCAGCATTTT NA TRBV18 NA TRBJ1-5
CANRKGLAETDTQYF TGTGCCAACCGCAAGGGACTAGCGGAGACAGATACGCAGTATTTT TRBD2 TRBV10-3 NA TRBJ2-3
CASSQDREFGYTF TGTGCCAGCAGCCAAGATAGAGAGTTTGGCTACACCTTC NA TRBV4-2 many TRBJ1-2
CASSQDPSGGRTDTQYF TGCGCCAGCAGCCAAGACCCCAGCGGGGGCCGCACAGATACGCAGTATTTT TRBD2 TRBV4-3 few TRBJ2-3
CASSQGAAFTNYGYTF TGTGCCAGCAGCCAAGGTGCTGCTTTTACTAACTATGGCTACACCTTC NA TRBV3-1 few TRBJ1-2
CASSSGQGPQEIQYF TGCGCCAGCAGCTCGGGACAGGGCCCCCAAGAGATCCAGTACTTC TRBD1 TRBV5-1 NA TRBJ2-5
CASSYLTRLETQYF TGTGCCAGCAGTTACTTGACTAGACTGGAGACCCAGTACTTC NA TRBV6-5 NA TRBJ2-5
CASRAGSAVFF TGTGCCAGCAGAGCAGGGTCCGCGGTGTTCTTC NA TRBV6-5 many TRBJ2-1
CASSPRSVELIASYNEQFF TGTGCCAGCAGCCCTCGTTCTGTGGAACTAATAGCCTCCTACAATGAGCAGTTCTTC NA TRBV9 many TRBJ2-1
CASGTDRDYSYEQYF TGTGCTAGTGGTACCGACAGGGACTACTCCTACGAGCAGTACTTC NA TRBV12-5 few TRBJ2-7
CATLGLEFGNEQFF TGTGCCACCTTGGGGCTAGAATTTGGCAATGAGCAGTTCTTC NA TRBV10-3 few TRBJ2-1
CASSRQQAPGETQYF TGCGCCAGCAGCCGCCAGCAGGCCCCGGGGGAGACCCAGTACTTC NA TRBV4-1 few TRBJ2-5
CATSDSGDLSTDTQYF TGTGCCACCAGTGATTCAGGGGACCTTAGCACAGATACGCAGTATTTT NA TRBV24-1 few TRBJ2-3
CASRPDRGKYHF TGTGCCAGCAGACCCGACAGGGGGAAGTATCACTTC TRBD1 TRBV6-2/TRBV6-3 NA TRBJ2-4
CASSQDRMGGGLGETQYF TGCGCCAGCAGCCAAGATAGGATGGGCGGGGGTCTTGGGGAGACCCAGTACTTC TRBD2 TRBV4-3 NA TRBJ2-5
CASSLQGLGKTQYF TGTGCCAGCAGCCTCCAAGGGCTAGGAAAGACCCAGTACTTC NA TRBV7-2 few TRBJ2-5
CSARARTGMLIYTF TGCAGTGCTAGAGCCCGGACGGGCATGCTCATCTACACCTTC NA TRBV20-1 NA TRBJ1-2
CASSLALVNRETQYF TGTGCCAGCAGCTTGGCACTGGTAAATAGGGAGACCCAGTACTTC NA TRBV5-6 few TRBJ2-5
CASSEAPRATPQYF TGTGCCAGCAGCGAGGCCCCCAGGGCAACCCCCCAGTACTTC NA TRBV9 NA TRBJ2-5
CASSLGSQNNEQFF TGCGCCAGCAGCTTGGGTTCTCAGAACAATGAGCAGTTCTTC NA TRBV5-1 many TRBJ2-1
CASSAPGTAKDF TGTGCCAGCAGTGCCCCTGGGACAGCTAAGGACTTC TRBD1 TRBV12-3/TRBV12-4 NA TRBJ2-7
CAISAQGSNQPQHF TGTGCCATCAGTGCACAGGGGAGCAATCAGCCCCAGCATTTT TRBD1 TRBV10-3 NA TRBJ1-5
CASSFELAKNIQYF TGTGCCAGCAGCTTTGAGCTAGCCAAAAACATTCAGTACTTC NA TRBV7-2 NA TRBJ2-4
CASSSYRGLGSPLHF TGTGCCAGCAGCTCCTACAGGGGGCTCGGGTCACCCCTCCACTTT TRBD1 TRBV7-2 few TRBJ1-6
CASSPIGGQNSGNTIYF TGTGCCAGCTCACCTATTGGAGGACAGAACTCTGGAAACACCATATATTTT NA TRBV18 few TRBJ1-3
CASSEARVSGYEQYF TGTGCCAGCAGTGAAGCCAGGGTGAGTGGGTACGAGCAGTACTTC NA TRBV6-1 few TRBJ2-7
CASRPGQGAVGELFF TGTGCCAGCAGACCGGGACAGGGGGCCGTCGGGGAGCTGTTTTTT TRBD1 TRBV12-3/TRBV12-4 NA TRBJ2-2
CASSARDRHGYTF TGTGCCAGCAGCGCCCGGGACAGACATGGCTACACCTTC TRBD1 TRBV9 few TRBJ1-2
CASSLGARSPTDTQYF TGTGCCAGCAGCTTGGGGGCTAGGAGTCCCACAGATACGCAGTATTTT NA TRBV5-5 few TRBJ2-3
CASYAGGDTQYF TGTGCCAGCTACGCGGGGGGAGATACGCAGTATTTT TRBD2 TRBV12-3/TRBV12-4 many TRBJ2-3
CASSLGLTETQYF TGTGCCAGCAGCTTAGGATTAACAGAGACCCAGTACTTC NA TRBV7-9 few TRBJ2-5
CSAFSGGAGAQYF TGCAGTGCTTTTAGCGGGGGGGCGGGGGCCCAGTACTTC TRBD2 TRBV20-1 NA TRBJ2-5
CASRVTNQETQYF TGTGCCAGCAGAGTGACGAATCAAGAGACCCAGTACTTC NA TRBV12-3/TRBV12-4 few TRBJ2-5